Listed here is a single TCR beta chain. The antigen remains unidentified. The investigators sampled blood at baseline, at cycle 4 day 1, and at cycle 7 day 1. This entry is derived from a study of OX40 agonist ivuxolimab in advanced cancers. As for the study in general: Ivuxolimab, an agonist antibody against OX40 (CD134), was given to patients. Study results and limitations: Normalized T-cell clonal expansion was also low in some nonresponders.

The CDR3 consists of 13 residues. Germline CDR1 reads MGHDK; CDR2 reads SYGVNS. The V gene end was trimmed by 7 bases and the J gene end by 5 bases; junction bases not matched to a gene: 3. The method was immunoSEQ multiplex PCR; TCRdb's version includes in-frame clones alone and lacks a portion of them. The sample has 30,000 to 35,000 clones; around 80% are singletons. The source was CD4+ or CD8+ T cells sorted from blood, collected in a trial of the OX40 agonist ivuxolimab. The sequence derives from an adult with an advanced solid tumor such as melanoma, head and neck, liver or kidney cancer. The chain links TRBV25-1 to TRBJ1-1; TRBD1 matches 11 bases. The CDR3 region has the DNA TGTGCCAGCAAGGGGACAGGGGGAACTGAAGCTTTCTTT. Amino acids: CASKGTGGTEAFF.